The 21 T cell receptor beta chains listed next were all sequenced from one sample in a study of blood T cell repertoires in COVID-19. The data were produced by immunoSEQ multiplex PCR, yet TCRdb's version contains in-frame clones alone and is incomplete. This sample carries 150,000 to 200,000 clones, 78% of them seen once, and the ten largest clones take 15% to 20%. The source material was PBMCs or T cells enriched from blood (not recorded which). The receptors shown here come from a woman aged 45-60 years who had recovered from COVID-19.

The chain uses TRBV4-1 and TRBJ2-3; D uncertain. CDR1 and CDR2 (germline): MGHRA, YSYEKL. V shed 0 bases and J shed 2 bases, with 9 bases lying between them. The CDR3 consists of 15 residues. CDR3 in amino acids: CASSQDRSPTDTQYF. CDR3 nucleotide sequence: TGCGCCAGCAGCCAAGATCGGAGCCCCACAGATACGCAGTATTTT.

The genes are TRBV7-2 and TRBJ1-3; no firm D call. The CDR3 is made up of 15 amino acids. CDR1 is SGHTA, CDR2 FQGNSA, per germline. V was pared by 1 base and J by 2 bases, with 9 bases between. CDR3 amino acids: CASSLGPGPGNTIYF. The CDR3 region has the DNA TGTGCCAGCAGCTTAGGCCCAGGCCCTGGAAACACCATATATTTT.

The count of this clone is one. The rearrangement links TRBV21-1 to TRBJ1-3; the tabulated D call, TRBD1, remains unverified against the DNA. TRBV21-1 is termed a pseudogene. This CDR3 region has 15 residues. The chain's CDR3 is CASSKERGNVNTIYF. The DNA of the CDR3 is TGTGCCAGCAGCAAAGAGAGGGGGAACGTAAACACCATATATTTT.

The rearrangement uses TRBV5-1 and TRBJ2-3; the match to TRBD2 covers 14 bases. Germline CDR1 reads SGHRS; CDR2 reads YFSETQ. CDR3 length: 15 residues. V trimming: 6 bases; J trimming: 4 bases; junction bases outside the gene matches: 4. CDR3 coding DNA: TGCGCCAGCATCCCGGGACTAGCGGGAGCAGATACGCAGTATTTT. Translation: CASIPGLAGADTQYF.

The CDR3 DNA sequence: TGTGCCAGCAGCTTAGCTTTGACGGGGGAAAAACTGTTTTTT. Protein sequence: CASSLALTGEKLFF. The chain is built from TRBV11-2 and TRBJ1-4; no firm D call. V lost 1 base to trimming and J lost 8 bases, with 11 bases between them. Germline V gene lookup returns CDR1 SGHAT and CDR2 FQNNGV. The CDR3 loop spans 14 amino acids.

The V call is TRBV19, the J call TRBJ2-1; 10 nucleotides agree with TRBD2. V gave up 5 bases and J gave up 9 bases; unmatched junction bases: 13. This CDR3 is built from 16 residues. Germline CDR1 and CDR2: LNHDA and SQIVND (reference sequence). CDR3 nucleotides: TGTGCCAGTAGTTCGATACTAGCGGGATACGGGGGTGAGCAGTTCTTC. Translating it yields CASSSILAGYGGEQFF.

The chain couples TRBV7-9 to TRBJ2-7; D is possibly TRBD1 (6 bases). CDR3 length equals 15 residues. Germline assignment: CDR1 SEHNR and CDR2 FQNEAQ (reference sequence). Trimming removed 1 base at V and 0 bases at J, with 10 bases between. The CDR3 bases are TGTGCCAGCAGCTTAGGACAGGACCTCTCCTACGAGCAGTACTTC. Its translation: CASSLGQDLSYEQYF.

The CDR3 protein is CASSQVGLAGLKFNNEQFF. The CDR3 DNA reads as TGCGCCAGCAGCCAAGTTGGACTAGCGGGACTAAAATTTAACAATGAGCAGTTCTTC. This chain links TRBV4-1 with TRBJ2-1; 12 bases agree with TRBD2. J lost 5 bases, V lost 1 base, and 12 bases had no gene match. The CDR3 spans 19 residues. Germline V gene lookup returns CDR1 MGHRA and CDR2 YSYEKL.

The chain employs TRBV24-1 and TRBJ2-5; TRBD2 aligns across 11 bases. The CDR3 is made up of 16 amino acids. Germline CDR1 KGHDR, CDR2 SFDVKD. V shed 4 bases and J 5 bases; nucleotides not matched to a gene: 8. Here the CDR3 DNA reads TGTGCCACCAGTGACCCATTAGCGGGAGGGCGCGAGACCCAGTACTTC. Amino acids: CATSDPLAGGRETQYF.

Points on this clone: This sample includes further DNA sequences coding for the same CDR3. The chain has TRBV28 and TRBJ2-7; D not certain. Trimming cost V 3 bases and J 2 bases, with 8 bases left between them. Germline V gene data show CDR1 as MDHEN and CDR2 as SYDVKM. The CDR3 spans 13 residues. CDR3 DNA: TGTGCCAGCAGTTTGGGCAGGACCTACGAGCAGTACTTC. This encodes CASSLGRTYEQYF.

The chain is built from TRBV6-2 or TRBV6-3 and TRBJ1-2; 7 bases match TRBD1. The J segment lost 10 bases and the V segment lost 4 bases, leaving 6 bases of the junction unmatched. From germline, CDR1 is MNHEY and CDR2 SVGEGT. This CDR3 contains 12 residues. In DNA form, the CDR3 reads TGTGCCAGCAGTTCCACTGACAGGGTCTACACCTTC. It codes for CASSSTDRVYTF.

The chain recombines TRBV28 with TRBJ2-7; D is undetermined. Trimming took 7 bases from V and 6 from J, leaving 19 bases between them. CDR3 length: 14 amino acids. The germline gives CDR1 MDHEN, CDR2 SYDVKM. The CDR3 loop is CASIMSGRQGEQYF. The CDR3 DNA sequence: TGTGCCAGCATAATGAGTGGGCGTCAAGGCGAGCAGTACTTC.

The chain's CDR3 is CASSPGRVGGPYNEQFF. In nucleotides, the CDR3 is TGTGCCAGCAGCCCCGGTAGAGTGGGAGGGCCCTACAATGAGCAGTTCTTC. This chain connects TRBV7-2 to TRBJ2-1; TRBD2 agrees at 7 bases. The V and J ends lost 5 bases and 2 bases, in that order; junction bases with no gene match: 12. The V gene's germline CDR1 is SGHTA and CDR2 FQGNSA. The CDR3 runs 17 residues.

The rearrangement links TRBV25-1 to TRBJ1-6; TRBD1 aligns across 7 bases. V lost 8 bases to trimming and J lost 4 bases; unmatched junction nucleotides: 2. The CDR3 covers 13 residues. CDR1 MGHDK and CDR2 SYGVNS come from the germline V gene. CDR3 region: CASGQAYNSPLHF. CDR3 in DNA: TGTGCCAGCGGACAGGCTTATAATTCACCCCTCCACTTT.

The chain is built from TRBV25-1 and TRBJ2-5; TRBD2 is a possible D gene (7 bases). Trimming left V 5 bases short and J 5 bases short, with 15 bases between. The CDR3 loop spans 14 amino acids. The germline gives CDR1 MGHDK, CDR2 SYGVNS. The CDR3 nucleotides read TGTGCCAGCAGTCACGGGGGGCGCACGGAGACCCAGTACTTC. Translation gives CASSHGGRTETQYF.

The chain joins TRBV29-1 to TRBJ2-5; D remains unclear. Trimming took 8 bases from V and 2 from J, leaving 6 bases between them. CDR3 length: 10 residues. Germline-derived CDR1 and CDR2 are SQVTM and ANQGSEA. CDR3 coding DNA: TGCAGCTTTAAACAAGAGACCCAGTACTTC. It encodes CSFKQETQYF.

The V call is TRBV19, the J call TRBJ2-3, with 11 nucleotides matching TRBD2. With V trimmed by 0 bases and J by 2 bases, 10 bases remained unmatched. The CDR3 is 19 residues long. The germline gives CDR1 LNHDA, CDR2 SQIVND (reference sequence). In nucleotides, the CDR3 is TGTGCCAGTAGTATAGATGGGGCGGGACTAGCGGCTACCACAGATACGCAGTATTTT. Amino acid sequence: CASSIDGAGLAATTDTQYF.

The V and J genes are TRBV10-3 and TRBJ1-1; 9 bases match TRBD1. The V gene's germline CDR1 is ENHRY and CDR2 SYGVKD. CDR3 length equals 15 residues. V shed 6 bases and J 3 bases; nucleotides not matched to a gene: 8. In nucleotides, the CDR3 is TGTGCCATCAGGGGGACAGGGCTTTGGGACACTGAAGCTTTCTTT. This codes for CAIRGTGLWDTEAFF.

This clone was seen once. This chain joins TRBV7-2 and TRBJ1-2; tentatively, D is TRBD1 (5 bases). V was clipped by 4 bases and J by 8 bases, with 17 bases between them. CDR3 length: 14 amino acids. Germline-derived CDR1 and CDR2 are SGHTA and FQGNSA. DNA of the CDR3: TGTGCCAGCAGCTATCCTGGCAGGGCTTCGGGCTACACCTTC. It is translated as CASSYPGRASGYTF. The variable domain in full, with the rest retrieved from reference TRBV7-2 and TRBJ1-2, is GAGVSQSPSNKVTEKGKDVELRCDPISGHTALYWYRQSLGQGLEFLIYFQGNSAPDKSGLPSDRFSAERTGGSVSTLTIQRTQQEDSAVYLCASSYPGRASGYTFGSGTRLTVV.

This sequence joins TRBV19 and TRBJ2-5; D uncertain. The CDR3 runs to 13 residues. Trimming cost V 4 bases and J 0 bases, with 6 bases left between them. Germline V CDR1 and CDR2: LNHDA, SQIVND (reference sequence). Written as DNA, the CDR3 is TGTGCCAGTAGTACCCAGTACCAAGAGACCCAGTACTTC. It encodes CASSTQYQETQYF.

The chain joins TRBV7-2 to TRBJ2-1; the match to TRBD2 covers 11 bases. V trimming: 6 bases; J trimming: 6 bases; junction bases outside the gene matches: 16. Germline V gene data show CDR1 as SGHTA and CDR2 as FQGNSA. The CDR3 runs to 18 residues. The CDR3 bases are TGTGCCAGCAGACCGGGGTGGGTAGCGGGAGGGCCGGTCAATGAGCAGTTCTTC. Translation gives CASRPGWVAGGPVNEQFF.